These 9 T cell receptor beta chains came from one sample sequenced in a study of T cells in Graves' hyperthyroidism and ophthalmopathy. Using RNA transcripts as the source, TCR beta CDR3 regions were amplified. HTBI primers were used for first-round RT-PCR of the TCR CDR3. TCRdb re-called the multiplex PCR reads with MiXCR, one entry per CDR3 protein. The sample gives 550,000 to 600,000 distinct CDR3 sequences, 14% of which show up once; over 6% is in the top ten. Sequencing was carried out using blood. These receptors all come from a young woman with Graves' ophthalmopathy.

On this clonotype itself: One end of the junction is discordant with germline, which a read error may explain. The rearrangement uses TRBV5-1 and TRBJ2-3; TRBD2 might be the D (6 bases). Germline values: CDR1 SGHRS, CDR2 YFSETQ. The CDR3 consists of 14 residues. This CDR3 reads CASSLVTSLDTQYF. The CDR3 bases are TGTGCCAGCAGCTTGGTCACTAGCCTCGATACGCAGTATTTT. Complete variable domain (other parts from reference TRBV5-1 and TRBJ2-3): KAGVTQTPRYLIKTRGQQVTLSCSPISGHRSVSWYQQTPGQGLQFLFEYFSETQRNKGNFPGRFSGRQFSNSRSEMNVSTLELGDSALYLCASSLVTSLDTQYFGPGTRLTVL.

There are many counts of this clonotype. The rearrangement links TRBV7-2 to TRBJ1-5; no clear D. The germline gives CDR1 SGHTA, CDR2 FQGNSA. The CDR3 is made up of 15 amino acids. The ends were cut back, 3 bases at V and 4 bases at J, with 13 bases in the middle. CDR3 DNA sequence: TGTGCCAGCAGCTTGTGGCCAGGCCAAAATCAGCCCCAGCATTTT. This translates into CASSLWPGQNQPQHF. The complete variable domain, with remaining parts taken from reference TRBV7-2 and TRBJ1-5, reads GAGVSQSPSNKVTEKGKDVELRCDPISGHTALYWYRQSLGQGLEFLIYFQGNSAPDKSGLPSDRFSAERTGGSVSTLTIQRTQQEDSAVYLCASSLWPGQNQPQHFGDGTRLSIL.

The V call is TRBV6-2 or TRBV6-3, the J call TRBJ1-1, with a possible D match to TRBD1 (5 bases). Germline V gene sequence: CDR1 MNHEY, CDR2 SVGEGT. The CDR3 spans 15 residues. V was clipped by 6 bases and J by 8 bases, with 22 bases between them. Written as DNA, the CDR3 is TGTGCCAGCAGCAAATCTCCCCAAATGACAGCCGAAGCTTTCTTT. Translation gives CASSKSPQMTAEAFF.

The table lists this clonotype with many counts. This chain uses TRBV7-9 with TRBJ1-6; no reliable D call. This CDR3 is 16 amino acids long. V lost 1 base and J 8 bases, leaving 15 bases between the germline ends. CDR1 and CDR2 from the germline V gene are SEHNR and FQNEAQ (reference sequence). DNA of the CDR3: TGTGCCAGCAGCTTAGTTTTCGAGGTCGTGGATTCACCCCTCCACTTT. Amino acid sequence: CASSLVFEVVDSPLHF.

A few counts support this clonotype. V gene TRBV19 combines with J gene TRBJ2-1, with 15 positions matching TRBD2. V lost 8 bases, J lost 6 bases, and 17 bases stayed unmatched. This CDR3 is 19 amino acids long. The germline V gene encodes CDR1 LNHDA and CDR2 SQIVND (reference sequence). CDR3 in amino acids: CASRLGTSGRCEVRNEQFF. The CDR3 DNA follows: TGTGCCAGTCGACTCGGGACTAGCGGGAGGTGCGAGGTTCGCAATGAGCAGTTCTTC. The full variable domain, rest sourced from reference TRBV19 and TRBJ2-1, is DGGITQSPKYLFRKEGQNVTLSCEQNLNHDAMYWYRQDPGQGLRLIYYSQIVNDFQKGDIAEGYSVSREKKESFPLTVTSAQKNPTAFYLCASRLGTSGRCEVRNEQFFGPGTRLTVL.

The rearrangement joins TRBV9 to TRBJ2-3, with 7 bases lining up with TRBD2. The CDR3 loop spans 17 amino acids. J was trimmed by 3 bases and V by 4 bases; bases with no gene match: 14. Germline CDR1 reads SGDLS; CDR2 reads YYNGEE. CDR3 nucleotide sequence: TGTGCCAGCAGCCTAGCCCCGACTAGCATTACAACAGATACGCAGTATTTT. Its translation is CASSLAPTSITTDTQYF.

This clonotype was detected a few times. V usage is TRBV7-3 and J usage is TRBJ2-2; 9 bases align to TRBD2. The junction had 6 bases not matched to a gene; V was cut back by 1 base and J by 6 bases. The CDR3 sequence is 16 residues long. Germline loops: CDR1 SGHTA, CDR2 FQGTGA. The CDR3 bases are TGTGCCAGCAGCTTAATGTCGGGACTAGCAGCCGGGGAGCTGTTTTTT. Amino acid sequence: CASSLMSGLAAGELFF.

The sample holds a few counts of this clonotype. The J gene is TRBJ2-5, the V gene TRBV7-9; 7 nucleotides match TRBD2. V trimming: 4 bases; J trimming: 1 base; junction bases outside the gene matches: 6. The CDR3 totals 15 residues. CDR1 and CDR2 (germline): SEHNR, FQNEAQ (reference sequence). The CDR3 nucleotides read TGTGCCAGCAGCTGGGGACTACCCTCCCAAGAGACCCAGTACTTC. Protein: CASSWGLPSQETQYF.

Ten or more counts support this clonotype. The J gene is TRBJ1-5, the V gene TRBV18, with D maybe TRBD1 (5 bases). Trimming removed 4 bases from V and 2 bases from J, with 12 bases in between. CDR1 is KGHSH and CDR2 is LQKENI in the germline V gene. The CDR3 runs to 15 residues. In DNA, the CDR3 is TGTGCCAGCTCACATGGGGCGCAGGGCAATCAGCCCCAGCATTTT. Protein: CASSHGAQGNQPQHF. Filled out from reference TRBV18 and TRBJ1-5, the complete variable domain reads NAGVMQNPRHLVRRRGQEARLRCSPMKGHSHVYWYRQLPEEGLKFMVYLQKENIIDESGMPKERFSAEFPKEGPSILRIQQVVRGDSAAYFCASSHGAQGNQPQHFGDGTRLSIL.